Each of the 21 T cell receptor beta chains below was sequenced from the same sample in a study of T cell responses to AZD1222 COVID-19 vaccine (dated by TCRdb to about 2021). The time point label on this specimen signifies: about 28 days (+/-7) after the second vaccine dose. The treatment or condition label for this specimen denotes: meningococcal conjugate vaccine given as trial control. The library came from the immunoSEQ multiplex PCR assay. The table was pulled from immuneACCESS by TCRdb, which kept in-frame rearrangements only. Such tables lose some clones; where checked, under half of the loss comes from unresolved V genes, and the rest has no known cause. This sample lists about 210,000 clones; roughly 94% were detected once. Clones ranked in the top ten supply approximately 1.5% of the sample. Sequencing used peripheral blood, obtained 28 days after the second dose of the MenACWY control vaccine. These receptors were collected from an adult who received the MenACWY meningococcal vaccine as a control.

This clone has just one count. The J gene is TRBJ1-1, the V gene TRBV3-1 (or the pseudogene TRBV3-2); D is unclear. Trimming left V 3 bases short and J 2 bases short, with 4 bases between. The CDR3 is 12 residues long. Germline values: CDR1 LGHDT, CDR2 YNNKEL (reference sequence). In DNA form, the CDR3 reads TGTGCCAGCAGCCATGCAAACACTGAAGCTTTCTTT. This gives the protein CASSHANTEAFF.

The CDR3 coding sequence is TGTGCCAGCAGGGGCGTGGCTAGCGGGAGATACGAGCAGTACTTC. Residues: CASRGVASGRYEQYF. The rearrangement joins TRBV2 to TRBJ2-7, with TRBD2 matching 10 bases. Losses at the gene ends were 6 bases for V and 4 bases for J; bases not matched to a gene: 9. Looked up from germline, CDR1 is SNHLY and CDR2 is FYNNEI. This CDR3 has 15 residues.

The rearrangement links TRBV7-3 to TRBJ2-2; no definite D call. The CDR3 covers 14 residues. V dropped 6 bases and J dropped 2 bases, with 10 bases sitting between them. Germline V gene lookup returns CDR1 SGHTA and CDR2 FQGTGA. This CDR3 reads CASRPDGNTGELFF. The DNA of the CDR3 is TGTGCCAGCAGACCCGACGGCAACACCGGGGAGCTGTTTTTT.

V and J are TRBV5-1 and TRBJ1-1, with a weak D call TRBD1 (6 bases). The CDR3 runs to 16 residues. The V end lost 0 bases, the J end lost 1 base, and 13 bases lay between the germline ends. The germline V gene has CDR1 SGHRS and CDR2 YFSETQ. CDR3 sequence: CASSLAGQGWNTEAFF. DNA of the CDR3: TGCGCCAGCAGCTTGGCGGGGCAGGGGTGGAACACTGAAGCTTTCTTT.

V gene TRBV24-1 combines with J gene TRBJ2-7, with no clear D. Germline loops: CDR1 KGHDR, CDR2 SFDVKD. The CDR3 is 13 amino acids. V was cut by 6 bases and J by 3 bases, with 11 bases left in between. CDR3 sequence: CATSTEAYYEQYF. The CDR3 coding sequence is TGTGCCACCAGTACCGAGGCGTACTACGAGCAGTACTTC.

This chain joins TRBV2 and TRBJ1-2; no clear D gene. Germline lookup yields CDR1 SNHLY and CDR2 FYNNEI. The CDR3 runs to 15 residues. Trimming left V 1 base short and J 4 bases short, with 13 bases between. CDR3 protein: CASSEGEGRSYGYTF. The DNA of the CDR3 is TGTGCCAGCAGTGAAGGGGAGGGTAGGAGCTATGGCTACACCTTC.

The chain joins TRBV6-1 to TRBJ1-5, with D tentatively TRBD1 (5 bases). This CDR3 contains 17 residues. V lost 3 bases and J 1 base, leaving 16 bases between the germline ends. Looked up from germline, CDR1 is MNHNS and CDR2 is SASEGT. CDR3 loop: CASSDYRLGLSNQPQHF. In DNA, the CDR3 is TGTGCCAGCAGTGACTACAGGTTAGGATTGAGCAATCAGCCCCAGCATTTT.

This clone was detected only once. The chain uses TRBV5-5 and TRBJ2-1; the match to TRBD2 covers 9 bases. Germline V gene lookup returns CDR1 SGHKS and CDR2 YYEKEE (reference sequence). V was clipped by 5 bases and J by 0 bases; unmatched bases: 18. This CDR3 contains 20 residues. DNA of the CDR3: TGTGCCAGCAGGCAACGGACTAGCGTCACCCCTGGGAGCTCCTACAATGAGCAGTTCTTC. Its translation is CASRQRTSVTPGSSYNEQFF.

The CDR3 protein is CASSLVGTSGNTIYF. CDR3 nucleotides: TGTGCCAGCAGCTTGGTGGGGACCTCTGGAAACACCATATATTTT. The rearrangement links TRBV5-4 to TRBJ1-3; D might be TRBD1 (5 bases). CDR3 size: 15 residues. Trimming cost V 0 bases and J 0 bases, with 7 bases left between them. The germline gives CDR1 SGHNT, CDR2 YYREEE (reference sequence).

V and J are TRBV19 and TRBJ2-1; D possibly corresponds to TRBD1 (6 bases). This CDR3 has 12 residues. Between the trimmed V and J ends, which lost 10 bases and 7 bases, there was a span of 14 bases. Germline CDR1 and CDR2: LNHDA and SQIVND (reference sequence). CDR3 loop: CATGQPGNEQFF. DNA of the CDR3: TGTGCCACCGGACAGCCGGGGAATGAGCAGTTCTTC.

The chain uses TRBV24-1 and TRBJ2-1; 9 bases agree with TRBD2. V dropped 9 bases and J dropped 4; count of bases not matched to a gene: 3. The CDR3 totals 13 residues. Looked up from germline, CDR1 is KGHDR and CDR2 is SFDVKD. The CDR3 nucleotides are TGTGCCACCCAGCGGGAGGCTTACAATGAGCAGTTCTTC. As protein: CATQREAYNEQFF.

The chain employs TRBV28 and TRBJ1-1; 10 bases align to TRBD1. The V and J ends lost 7 bases and 3 bases, in that order; junction bases with no gene match: 8. This CDR3 comprises 15 residues. Germline V gives CDR1 MDHEN, CDR2 SYDVKM. CDR3: CASNLRTGGDTEAFF. The CDR3 nucleotides read TGTGCCAGCAACCTACGGACAGGGGGGGACACTGAAGCTTTCTTT.

The chain is built from TRBV7-2 and TRBJ2-2; D uncertain. Deletions cut 5 bases from V and 0 bases from J, with 7 bases between. Germline lookup yields CDR1 SGHTA and CDR2 FQGNSA. The CDR3 contains 14 residues. The CDR3 spells CASSPQPNTGELFF. The CDR3 nucleotides are TGTGCCAGCAGCCCCCAGCCGAACACCGGGGAGCTGTTTTTT.

V usage is TRBV5-8 and J usage is TRBJ1-6, with D uncertain. Deletions cut 6 bases from V and 0 bases from J, with 13 bases between. Germline CDR1 reads SGHTS; CDR2 reads YDEGEE. The CDR3 runs to 16 residues. The chain's CDR3 is CASTPGGSSYNSPLHF. The CDR3 DNA reads as TGTGCCAGCACCCCGGGAGGGAGCTCCTATAATTCACCCCTCCACTTT.

In the case of this clone: The same CDR3 arises from other DNA sequences in this sample as well. V usage is TRBV18 and J usage is TRBJ1-1; 8 positions match TRBD1. This CDR3 comprises 14 residues. Germline V gene lookup returns CDR1 KGHSH and CDR2 LQKENI. J gave up 1 base and V 2 bases, and 0 bases lay outside the gene matches. In DNA, the CDR3 is TGTGCCAGCTCACCAGGACAGGGGAACACTGAAGCTTTCTTT. This encodes CASSPGQGNTEAFF.

This clone has only one observation. Germline and junction disagree at one end, which may indicate a read error. This CDR3 is also generated by other DNA sequences in the sample. J is TRBJ2-7 and V is TRBV14, with D maybe TRBD2 (6 bases). Germline V gives CDR1 SGHDN, CDR2 FVKESK. CDR3 length: 13 residues. CDR3 in DNA: TGTGCCAGCAGCCAAGATGCGGACTACGAGCAATACTTC. This codes for CASSQDADYEQYF.

V is TRBV3-1 (or the pseudogene TRBV3-2) and J is TRBJ2-2, with 14 bases fitting TRBD2. CDR3 size: 16 residues. Germline values: CDR1 LGHDT, CDR2 YNNKEL (reference sequence). After removal of 5 bases from V and 5 bases from J, the junction contained 4 bases not matched to a gene. The CDR3 reads CASSSRLAGGTGELFF. DNA for the CDR3: TGTGCCAGCAGCTCCCGACTAGCGGGAGGGACCGGGGAGCTGTTTTTT.

The chain has TRBV30 and TRBJ1-2, with a weak D call TRBD1 (6 bases). CDR1 GTSNPN and CDR2 SVGIG come from the germline V gene (reference sequence). This CDR3 spans 14 amino acids. The ends were cut back, 8 bases at V and 0 bases at J, with 16 bases in the middle. CDR3 amino acids: CAQTQGHSNYGYTF. For the CDR3, the DNA is TGTGCCCAAACCCAGGGGCATTCTAACTATGGCTACACCTTC.

This clone appeared once. The V and J genes are TRBV9 and TRBJ1-4; tentative D call: TRBD1 (5 bases). The CDR3 runs 12 residues. Between the trimmed V and J ends, which lost 7 bases and 10 bases, there was a span of 14 bases. The germline V gene encodes CDR1 SGDLS and CDR2 YYNGEE. The CDR3 here is CASGQPRGKLFF. The CDR3 nucleotides read TGTGCCAGCGGGCAGCCTAGGGGAAAACTGTTTTTT.

This rearrangement joins TRBV7-9 to TRBJ1-2, with TRBD1 as a possible D gene (5 bases). The CDR3 consists of 12 residues. Germline V CDR1 and CDR2: SEHNR, FQNEAQ (reference sequence). The ends were cut back, 8 bases at V and 0 bases at J, with 7 bases in the middle. This CDR3 is CASQGANYGYTF. In nucleotides, the CDR3 is TGTGCCAGCCAGGGAGCTAACTATGGCTACACCTTC.

The chain links TRBV10-2 to TRBJ2-7; D is possibly TRBD2 (7 bases). V was pared by 4 bases and J by 5 bases, with 15 bases between. CDR1 and CDR2 (germline): WSHSY, SAAADI. The CDR3 spans 14 residues. The CDR3 DNA reads as TGCGCCAGCAGTGCGGGGGGCCCAGACCACGAGCAGTACTTC. It encodes CASSAGGPDHEQYF.